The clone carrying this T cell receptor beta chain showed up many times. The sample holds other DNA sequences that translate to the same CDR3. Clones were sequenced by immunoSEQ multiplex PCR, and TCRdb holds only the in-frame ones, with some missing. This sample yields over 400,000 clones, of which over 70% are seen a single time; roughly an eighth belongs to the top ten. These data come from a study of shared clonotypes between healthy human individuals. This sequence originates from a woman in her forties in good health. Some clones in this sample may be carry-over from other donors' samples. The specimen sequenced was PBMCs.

The CDR3 region has the DNA TGTGCCAGCAGTCCAGGGACTAGCTCGGGGTGGGAGACCCAGTACTTC. Protein sequence: CASSPGTSSGWETQYF. The chain employs TRBV28 and TRBJ2-5; 9 nucleotides align to TRBD2. The trim removed 5 bases at V and 5 bases at J, leaving 12 bases unmatched. CDR3 length: 16 amino acids. Germline-derived CDR1 and CDR2 are MDHEN and SYDVKM.